This T cell receptor (beta chain) stems from a study of T cell repertoires in cytomegalovirus infection. This clonotype has at least ten counts. The antigen remains undetermined. MiXCR was run by TCRdb on the reads, yielding one entry per CDR3 protein. The data hold 650,000 to 850,000 distinct CDR3 sequences, with 25% to 35% observed a single time. This sequence was found in a human donor in good health (CMV status not recorded). Some clones in this sample may be carry-over from other donors' samples. The starting material was cultured CD8+ T cells from PBMCs, obtained from culture after CMV antigen stimulation.

CDR3 bases: TGTGCCAGCAGCTTACGGCTTCAGGGAGGGGTGCGCACTGAAGCTTTCTTT. Translation gives CASSLRLQGGVRTEAFF. The chain joins TRBV7-2 to TRBJ1-1; tentatively, D is TRBD1 (5 bases). The CDR3 covers 17 residues. Germline V lookup: CDR1 SGHTA, CDR2 FQGNSA. Trimming removed 2 bases at V and 4 bases at J, with 20 bases between.